This T cell receptor beta chain is from a study of Graves' ophthalmopathy and Graves' hyperthyroidism (dated by TCRdb to the late 2010s). At the level of the whole study: Peripheral blood samples were taken at the time of initial diagnosis, before any treatment was given. Following sampling, methimazole starting at 30 mg daily was administered to hyperthyroidism patients, and high-dose intravenous methylprednisolone was administered to ophthalmopathy patients. The study used TCR beta repertoire signatures to distinguish Graves' ophthalmopathy from Graves' hyperthyroidism and to predict progression to ophthalmopathy. An independent validation cohort comprised some 18 hyperthyroidism patients and roughly 15 patients who later progressed from hyperthyroidism to ophthalmopathy. In total, over 130 blood samples were TCR-sequenced: 40 to 45 ophthalmopathy, approximately 80 hyperthyroidism and 17 hyperthyroidism-to-ophthalmopathy patients. T-cell repertoires of thyroid tissue and blood were compared in several hyperthyroidism patients. To explore V-J signatures that distinguish ophthalmopathy from hyperthyroidism, a discovery set of about a hundred patients was enrolled, made up of 40 to 45 with ophthalmopathy and 57 with stable hyperthyroidism.

This clonotype was seen at least ten times. Its antigen remains undetermined. Per-base quality was not reported, and no clone a single base away is much larger than it. The research as a whole found: Most expanded thyroid clonotypes with frequency above 0.001 were also detected in blood, suggesting blood repertoires may reflect the thyroid immune response. Sample size was not predetermined statistically, and investigators were not blinded to group allocation. In cross-validation, the 13-signature model distinguished ophthalmopathy from stable hyperthyroidism with about 90% sensitivity and 81.08% specificity, while in the test set the corresponding values were around 79% and 71%. In validation, the model predicted ophthalmopathy progression with over 60% sensitivity and 72.22% specificity; approximately 12 predicted patients were CT-confirmed with GO in a median of around 6.5 months.

For repertoire sequencing, the TCR beta CDR3 regions were amplified from RNA transcripts. The first round was an RT-PCR using HTBI primers with the Qiagen OneStep RT-PCR kit, and this first round was followed by a second-round multiplex PCR, then size selection and purification. Libraries were sequenced paired-end with 100 bp reads on an Illumina HiSeq2000. The authors processed their data as follows. Reads were processed with SOAPnuke, discarding reads with adapters, uncalled bases, mean Phred below 15, or no exact constant-primer or identifier match. COPE v1.2.5 was used to merge the high-quality paired reads. Unique nucleotide sequences were defined as clonotypes and aligned to IMGT TRB V, D and J references using MiTCR v1.1. Analysis was restricted to V-J combinations with a frequency above 0.0001, which covered 99.2% of repertoires. A TCR clonal expansion and chaos score per V-J combination was defined as the ratio of F50 clonal expansion to chaos observed in the TCRdist matrix. Welch's t-statistics and random forest were used to reduce the features to approximately 13 V-J combinations, which were then used as input to a naive Bayes classifier. Thyroid-blood repertoire similarity was quantified with the Morisita-Horn index. TCRdb cleaned the public reads at Q25 with fastp, built clones with MiXCR and kept in-frame beta chains. Rows are combined by CDR3 protein, so each entry shows the most common genes and DNA. It is TCRdb's table, rather than the study itself, that gives the V and J calls and clone size. Recorded for this sample are a few hundred thousand distinct CDR3 sequences; approximately 17% of them occurred a single time. About 2.4% of the sample belongs to the ten largest clones.

V loses 6 bases of germline sequence and J loses 5 bases, and the interval between the two ends is 23 bases. CDR1 and CDR2 are read off the germline V gene (reference sequence) as MNHEY and SMNVEV. The CDR3, cysteine through phenylalanine, is 16 amino acids long. The sequence is cut down to CDR3 DNA, 48 bases in frame from base 1. Hyperthyroidism was defined as stable when no progression to ophthalmopathy occurred within 18 months of follow-up. Hyperthyroidism patients were newly diagnosed, were aged 18 to 65 years, and had a disease duration under 2 months. Anyone with other autoimmune diseases, uncontrolled infections, pregnancy or lactation was excluded from the study. Clinical symptoms, serum thyroxine, TRAb, thyroid ultrasound and orbital computed tomography formed the basis of the diagnosis. PBMCs were isolated from about 9.2 ml of fresh peripheral blood by Ficoll-Paque density gradient centrifugation. Total RNA was extracted with Trizol reagent and quality-checked on an Agilent 2100 Bioanalyzer.

This chain is built from TRBV27 and TRBJ2-7; the D gene is not confidently resolved. Sequencing was carried out using peripheral blood. The sequence was collected from an adult woman with stable Graves' hyperthyroidism. The CDR3 protein: CASSLGASTLLDEQYF. The DNA sequence is given as TGTGCCAGCAGCCTTGGAGCCTCGACACTACTCGACGAGCAGTACTTC.